The 19 T cell receptor beta chains presented below share a single source sample, sequenced in a study of T-cell memory formation after mild COVID-19. TCRdb passed the 5' RACE reads through MiXCR, listing each CDR3 protein once. The sample lists roughly 68,000 distinct CDR3 sequences, 16% seen once, with about 31% in the top ten. Sequencing was performed on PBMCs or a T cell subset sorted from them (not recorded which). All receptors come from an adult woman who had mild COVID-19 (a few samples of this study predate the infection). Cell type and time point are not known.

The V gene is TRBV12-3 or TRBV12-4, the J gene TRBJ2-3, with a weak D call TRBD2 (6 bases). This CDR3 region has 13 residues. Between the trimmed V and J ends, which lost 3 bases and 3 bases, there was a span of 7 bases. Here the CDR3 DNA reads TGTGCCAGCAGTTTCCGGGGGACAGATACGCAGTATTTT. This translates into CASSFRGTDTQYF.

Worth noting for this clonotype: This may arise from a read error, as a much more abundant clone is one base away. The chain uses TRBV4-3 and TRBJ2-7; D possibly uses TRBD1 or TRBD2 (5 bases each). The germline V gene has CDR1 LGHNA and CDR2 YSLEER. The CDR3 is 15 amino acids. This chain's CDR3 is CASSQEYSGTYKQYF. The CDR3 coding sequence is TGCGCCAGCAGCCAAGAGTACTCAGGGACCTACAAGCAGTACTTC.

The J gene is TRBJ2-1, the V gene TRBV12-3 or TRBV12-4; no clear D. Trimming removed 6 bases at V and 11 bases at J, with 11 bases between. The CDR3 sequence is 11 residues long. The CDR3 reads CASSPLEKQFF. CDR3 sequence (DNA): TGTGCCAGCAGCCCCTTGGAGAAGCAGTTCTTC.

This clonotype was seen more than once but under ten times. The chain combines TRBV20-1 with TRBJ2-5; 10 nucleotides align to TRBD2. The CDR3 has 14 amino acids. Germline lookup yields CDR1 DFQATT and CDR2 SNEGSKA (reference sequence). V lost 6 bases and J lost 5; bases outside the gene matches: 9. CDR3: CSAVLAGAWETQYF. CDR3 bases: TGCAGTGCGGTGCTAGCGGGGGCATGGGAGACCCAGTACTTC.

This clonotype was picked up a small number of times. The J gene is TRBJ2-7, the V gene TRBV12-3 or TRBV12-4; no firm D call. CDR3 length equals 16 residues. V lost 8 bases and J lost 0, with 20 bases in between. In DNA form, the CDR3 reads TGTGCCAGCTCCTCGGGTTCTGGAAGAAGCTCCTACGAGCAGTACTTC. Protein product: CASSSGSGRSSYEQYF.

The CDR3 sequence is CASSQDFFGRGMTDTQYF. The CDR3 nucleotides are TGTGCCAGCAGCCAAGATTTCTTCGGGAGGGGGATGACAGATACGCAGTATTTT. The J gene is TRBJ2-3, the V gene TRBV14, with TRBD2 matching 8 bases. V gave up 0 bases and J gave up 3 bases; unmatched junction bases: 11. The CDR3 totals 18 residues. Germline V gene lookup returns CDR1 SGHDN and CDR2 FVKESK.

The chain employs TRBV29-1 and TRBJ2-1; 11 nucleotides agree with TRBD1. V lost 3 bases, J lost 6 bases, and 4 bases stayed unmatched. The germline CDR1 and CDR2 sequences are SQVTM and ANQGSEA. The length of the CDR3 is 14 residues. CDR3 in amino acids: CSVDGQGAGNEQFF. CDR3 coding DNA: TGCAGCGTTGATGGACAGGGGGCTGGCAATGAGCAGTTCTTC.

The chain joins TRBV15 to TRBJ2-3; a possible D gene is TRBD1 (7 bases). The CDR3 length is 16 residues. Germline values: CDR1 LNHNV, CDR2 YYDKDF (reference sequence). Trimming took off 5 bases at V and 5 bases at J, with 20 bases between the two ends. For the CDR3, the DNA is TGTGCCACCAGCGCCCAGGGGGTAGACGGGGGAGATACGCAGTATTTT. Translated, it gives CATSAQGVDGGDTQYF.

This clonotype was counted between two and nine times. The chain carries TRBV4-1 and TRBJ1-2; no firm D call. Germline CDR1 is MGHRA and CDR2 is YSYEKL. The CDR3 has 13 residues. V shed 4 bases and J shed 8 bases, with 14 bases lying between them. The CDR3 sequence: CASSRIAEGGYTF. The CDR3 nucleotides are TGCGCCAGCAGCCGAATTGCGGAGGGCGGCTACACCTTC.

Only a few counts were recorded for this clonotype. V usage is TRBV24-1 and J usage is TRBJ2-2, with D maybe TRBD2 (6 bases). In germline, CDR1 is KGHDR, CDR2 SFDVKD. The V end lost 2 bases, the J end lost 0 bases, and 9 bases lay between the germline ends. The CDR3 is 16 residues long. The chain's CDR3 is CATSDWRETNTGELFF. CDR3 DNA: TGTGCCACCAGTGATTGGAGGGAAACGAACACCGGGGAGCTGTTTTTT.

Comment on this clonotype: At one end, the junction sequence differs from germline, possibly due to a read error. The chain links TRBV7-7 to TRBJ2-7; D gene ambiguous. Per the germline V gene, CDR1 is SSHAT and CDR2 is FNYEAQ (reference sequence). The CDR3 totals 13 residues. The CDR3 region is CASSLDFSYEQYF. The CDR3 nucleotides read TGTGCTAGCAGCTTAGACTTTTCCTACGAGCAGTACTTC.

CDR3 sequence (DNA): TGTGCCAGCTCACCGGCCCAGGGGAAGGTGTTCCACGAGCAGTACTTC. It encodes CASSPAQGKVFHEQYF. The chain couples TRBV18 to TRBJ2-7, with a weak D call TRBD1 (6 bases). In germline, CDR1 is KGHSH, CDR2 LQKENI. The CDR3 has 16 amino acids. V lost 3 bases, J lost 5 bases, and 20 bases lay in between.

This clonotype was detected only a few times. This chain links TRBV11-3 with TRBJ2-1, with TRBD2 matching over 15 bases. V trimming: 2 bases; J trimming: 9 bases; junction bases outside the gene matches: 17. The CDR3 sequence is 20 residues long. Germline CDR1 SGHNT, CDR2 YENEEA. The CDR3 is CASSLLLGLAGGGIVSEQFF. CDR3 nucleotide sequence: TGTGCCAGCAGCTTACTTCTGGGACTAGCGGGAGGAGGAATCGTTAGTGAGCAGTTCTTC.

In this sample, this clonotype turned up many times. The chain joins TRBV29-1 to TRBJ2-4; a possible D gene is TRBD2 (5 bases). V lost 6 bases, J lost 3 bases, and 9 bases lay in between. CDR1 SQVTM and CDR2 ANQGSEA come from the germline V gene. This CDR3 is 12 amino acids long. DNA for the CDR3: TGCAGCGTGGGAGTGGGCAAAAACATTCAGTACTTC. It translates to CSVGVGKNIQYF.

This clonotype has more than one count but fewer than ten. The chain has TRBV4-1 and TRBJ2-2; no clear D gene. This CDR3 has 14 residues. CDR1 and CDR2 from the germline V gene are MGHRA and YSYEKL. V was trimmed by 0 bases and J by 0 bases, leaving 2 bases between them. The CDR3 loop is CASSQEANTGELFF. The CDR3 coding sequence is TGCGCCAGCAGCCAAGAAGCGAACACCGGGGAGCTGTTTTTT.

This clonotype was observed a few times. The V and J genes are TRBV6-1 and TRBJ2-5, with 10 bases fitting TRBD2. The CDR3 covers 18 residues. Trimming removed 0 bases from V and 2 bases from J; junction bases left unmatched: 9. Germline V gives CDR1 MNHNS, CDR2 SASEGT. CDR3 DNA sequence: TGTGCCAGCAGTGAAGCGCTAGCGGGAGTTAAGGGGCAAGAGACCCAGTACTTC. Its protein is CASSEALAGVKGQETQYF.

This clonotype was seen a handful of times. The gene calls are TRBV12-3 or TRBV12-4 and TRBJ2-5; D not resolved. Trimming left V 3 bases short and J 1 base short, with 9 bases between. The CDR3 consists of 14 residues. CDR3 sequence (DNA): TGTGCCAGCAGTTTGGGTCAGATCCAAGAGACCCAGTACTTC. It is translated as CASSLGQIQETQYF.

This clonotype came up a few times. The V and J genes are TRBV27 and TRBJ2-7; D perhaps matches TRBD2 (5 bases). CDR1 and CDR2 (germline): MNHEY, SMNVEV (reference sequence). There are 13 residues in the CDR3. V was clipped by 3 bases and J by 3 bases, with 9 bases between them. CDR3 in amino acids: CASSFNGNYEQYF. The CDR3 DNA is TGTGCCAGCAGTTTTAACGGGAACTACGAGCAGTACTTC.

This sequence joins TRBV7-9 and TRBJ2-4, with 12 nucleotides matching TRBD1. J gave up 6 bases and V 4 bases, and 10 bases lay outside the gene matches. The germline V gene has CDR1 SEHNR and CDR2 FQNEAQ (reference sequence). The CDR3 has 17 amino acids. CDR3: CASSSEAGQGARNIQYF. The CDR3 DNA is TGTGCCAGCAGCTCAGAGGCGGGACAGGGGGCACGAAACATTCAGTACTTC.